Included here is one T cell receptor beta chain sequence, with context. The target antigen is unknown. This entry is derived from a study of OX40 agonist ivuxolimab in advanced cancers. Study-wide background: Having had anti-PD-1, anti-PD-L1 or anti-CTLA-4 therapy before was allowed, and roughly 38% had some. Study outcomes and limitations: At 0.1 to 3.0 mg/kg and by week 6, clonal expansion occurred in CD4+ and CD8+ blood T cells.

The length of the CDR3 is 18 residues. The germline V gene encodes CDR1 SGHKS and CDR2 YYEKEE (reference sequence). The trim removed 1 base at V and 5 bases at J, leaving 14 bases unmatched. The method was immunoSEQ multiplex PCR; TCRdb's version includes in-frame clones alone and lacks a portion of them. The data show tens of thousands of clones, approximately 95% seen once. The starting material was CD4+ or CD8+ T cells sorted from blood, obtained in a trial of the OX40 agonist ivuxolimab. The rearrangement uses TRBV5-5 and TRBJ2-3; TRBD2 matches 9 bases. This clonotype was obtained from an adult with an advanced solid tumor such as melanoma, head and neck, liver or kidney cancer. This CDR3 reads CASSLWPAAGGEGDTQYF. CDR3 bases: TGTGCCAGCAGCTTGTGGCCTGCTGCGGGGGGGGAAGGAGATACGCAGTATTTT.